The rows below give T cell receptor beta chains drawn from one sample of a study of blood T cell repertoires in COVID-19. Profiled with immunoSEQ multiplex PCR; TCRdb holds only in-frame clones, not every one. Of nearly 400,000 clones in the sample, roughly 86% were seen once. Sample: PBMCs or T cells enriched from blood (not recorded which). The receptors derive from a woman aged 25 to 39 who had recovered from COVID-19. Both conserved end residues are part of each CDR3. The order of the fields is clone size, V gene, D gene, J gene, CDR3 protein, CDR3 DNA. D genes are given only for firm matches. Only part of the rows carry a size: once, few, many, or a class if the clone is expanded.

NA,TRBV28,TRBD1,TRBJ1-1,CASSLSPGQGAGNTEAFF,TGTGCCAGCAGTTTATCCCCGGGACAGGGGGCGGGGAACACTGAAGCTTTCTTT
few,TRBV28,NA,TRBJ2-2,CASSLETDNTGELFF,TGTGCCAGCAGTTTAGAGACAGACAACACCGGGGAGCTGTTTTTT
NA,TRBV19,TRBD1,TRBJ1-1,CASSIFGTGPKEAFF,TGTGCCAGTAGTATCTTCGGGACAGGGCCTAAAGAAGCTTTCTTT
NA,TRBV28,TRBD1,TRBJ1-1,CASSFWDRQNTEAFF,TGTGCCAGCAGTTTCTGGGACAGGCAGAACACTGAAGCTTTCTTT
NA,TRBV28,TRBD1,TRBJ2-5,CASRPTWDRGWGTQYF,TGTGCCAGCAGGCCCACCTGGGACAGGGGTTGGGGGACCCAGTACTTC
NA,TRBV2,TRBD1,TRBJ1-5,CASSHDRVDGQPQHF,TGTGCCAGCAGTCACGACAGGGTAGACGGTCAGCCCCAGCATTTT
NA,TRBV5-4,NA,TRBJ2-7,CASSLEPAGYEQYF,TGTGCCAGCAGCTTGGAACCTGCGGGCTACGAGCAGTACTTC
NA,TRBV10-3,TRBD1,TRBJ1-2,CAIKRDRGLSNYGYTF,TGTGCCATCAAGCGGGACAGGGGGCTCTCTAACTATGGCTACACCTTC
NA,TRBV7-9,NA,TRBJ1-1,CASRPGGTRVGTEAFF,TGTGCCAGCAGACCGGGAGGAACAAGGGTTGGCACTGAAGCTTTCTTT
NA,TRBV12-3/TRBV12-4,NA,TRBJ1-1,CASSRGYTEAFF,TGTGCCAGCAGTCGAGGTTACACTGAAGCTTTCTTT
NA,TRBV5-4,NA,TRBJ1-2,CASSGTVDGYTF,TGTGCCAGCAGCGGAACAGTTGATGGCTACACCTTC
NA,TRBV28,TRBD2,TRBJ2-7,CASSLGSGSSYEQYF,TGTGCCAGCAGTTTAGGAAGCGGGAGCTCCTACGAGCAGTACTTC
NA,TRBV7-2,NA,TRBJ1-2,CASSTQSTNYGYTF,TGTGCCAGCAGCACCCAGTCGACTAACTATGGCTACACCTTC
NA,TRBV25-1,NA,TRBJ1-4,CASSEGVWRGKLFF,TGTGCCAGCAGTGAGGGGGTCTGGCGGGGAAAACTGTTTTTT
NA,TRBV7-3,TRBD2,TRBJ2-1,CASSPGLAGRGEQFF,TGTGCCAGCAGCCCGGGACTAGCGGGAAGGGGTGAGCAGTTCTTC
NA,TRBV3-1/TRBV3-2,TRBD1,TRBJ1-2,CASSQRGQGGYGYTF,TGTGCCAGCAGCCAACGCGGACAGGGCGGGTATGGCTACACCTTC
NA,TRBV5-4,NA,TRBJ2-7,CASSLGSASYEQYF,TGTGCCAGCAGCTTGGGCAGCGCTTCATACGAGCAGTACTTC
NA,TRBV9,TRBD2,TRBJ2-5,CASSVEGRDYSSETQYF,TGTGCCAGCAGCGTAGAAGGACGGGACTATTCATCGGAGACCCAGTACTTC
once,TRBV7-8,NA,TRBJ2-1,CASSFGLLYYNEQFF,TGTGCCAGCAGCTTCGGACTCCTCTACTACAATGAGCAGTTCTTC
NA,TRBV5-8,NA,TRBJ2-3,CASSLYARESDTQYF,TGTGCCAGCAGCTTGTATGCGCGGGAATCAGATACGCAGTATTTT